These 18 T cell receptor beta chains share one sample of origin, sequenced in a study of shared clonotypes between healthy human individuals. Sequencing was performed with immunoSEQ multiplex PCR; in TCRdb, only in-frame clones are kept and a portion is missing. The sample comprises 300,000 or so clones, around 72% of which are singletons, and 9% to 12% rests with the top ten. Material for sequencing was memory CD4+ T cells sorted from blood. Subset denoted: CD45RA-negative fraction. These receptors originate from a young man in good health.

In DNA form, the CDR3 reads TGTGCCTGGTCCCCCCGGATAGATACGCAGTATTTT. It yields the protein CAWSPRIDTQYF. The V and J genes are TRBV30 and TRBJ2-3; D is unresolved. In germline, CDR1 is GTSNPN, CDR2 SVGIG (reference sequence). CDR3 length: 12 residues. V gave up 5 bases and J gave up 5 bases, with 11 bases separating them.

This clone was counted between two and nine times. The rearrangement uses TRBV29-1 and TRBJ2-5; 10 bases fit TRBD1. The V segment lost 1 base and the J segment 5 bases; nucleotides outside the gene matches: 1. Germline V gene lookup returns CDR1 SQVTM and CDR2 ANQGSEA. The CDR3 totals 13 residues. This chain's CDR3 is CSVEGQGAETQYF. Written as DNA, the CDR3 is TGCAGCGTTGAAGGACAGGGGGCGGAGACCCAGTACTTC.

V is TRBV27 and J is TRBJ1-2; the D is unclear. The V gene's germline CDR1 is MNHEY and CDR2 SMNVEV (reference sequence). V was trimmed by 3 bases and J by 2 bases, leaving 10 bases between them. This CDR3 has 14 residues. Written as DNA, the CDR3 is TGTGCCAGCAGTTTGTCCGGGCTAAACTATGGCTACACCTTC. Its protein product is CASSLSGLNYGYTF.

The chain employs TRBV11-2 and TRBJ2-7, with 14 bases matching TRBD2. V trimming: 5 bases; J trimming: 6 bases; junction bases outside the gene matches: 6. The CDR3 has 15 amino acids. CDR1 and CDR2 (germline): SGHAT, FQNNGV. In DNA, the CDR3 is TGTGCCAGCAGCCGCGGGACTAGCGGGAGAAGCGAGCAGTACTTC. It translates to CASSRGTSGRSEQYF.

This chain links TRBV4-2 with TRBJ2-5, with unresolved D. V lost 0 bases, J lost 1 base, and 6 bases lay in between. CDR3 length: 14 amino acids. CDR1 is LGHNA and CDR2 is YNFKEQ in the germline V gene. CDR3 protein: CASSQDAAQETQYF. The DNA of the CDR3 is TGTGCCAGCAGCCAAGATGCGGCCCAAGAGACCCAGTACTTC.

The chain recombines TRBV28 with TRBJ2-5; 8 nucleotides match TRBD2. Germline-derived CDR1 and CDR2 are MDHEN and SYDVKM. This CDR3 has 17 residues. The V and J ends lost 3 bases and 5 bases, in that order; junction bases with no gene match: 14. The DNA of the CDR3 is TGTGCCAGCAGTTTTAATGGAGCGGGAGTAAGGGGGGAGACCCAGTACTTC. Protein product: CASSFNGAGVRGETQYF.

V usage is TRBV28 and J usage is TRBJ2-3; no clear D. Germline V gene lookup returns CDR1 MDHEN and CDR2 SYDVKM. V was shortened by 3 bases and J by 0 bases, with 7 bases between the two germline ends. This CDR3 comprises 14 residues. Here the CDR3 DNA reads TGTGCCAGCAGTTTTCAAGTAAGCACAGATACGCAGTATTTT. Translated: CASSFQVSTDTQYF.

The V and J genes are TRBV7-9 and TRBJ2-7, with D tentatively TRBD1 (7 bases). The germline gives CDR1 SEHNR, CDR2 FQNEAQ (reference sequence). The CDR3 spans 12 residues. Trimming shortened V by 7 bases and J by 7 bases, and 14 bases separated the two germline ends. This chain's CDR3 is CASNLSGGEQYF. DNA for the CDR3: TGTGCCAGCAACCTCTCAGGGGGGGAGCAGTACTTC.

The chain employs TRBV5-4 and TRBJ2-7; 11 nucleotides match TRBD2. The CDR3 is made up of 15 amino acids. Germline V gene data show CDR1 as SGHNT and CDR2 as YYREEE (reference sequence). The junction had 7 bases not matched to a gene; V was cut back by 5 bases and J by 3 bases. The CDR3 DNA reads TGTGCCAGCAGTCCTTTAGCGGGAGGGCTCTACGAGCAGTACTTC. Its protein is CASSPLAGGLYEQYF. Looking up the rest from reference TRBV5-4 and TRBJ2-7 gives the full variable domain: ETGVTQSPTHLIKTRGQQVTLRCSSQSGHNTVSWYQQALGQGPQFIFQYYREEENGRGNFPPRFSGLQFPNYSSELNVNALELDDSALYLCASSPLAGGLYEQYFGPGTRLTVT.

CDR3 nucleotide sequence: TGCAGCACATTCCAACAAACCGGATTCTATGGCTACACCTTC. This sequence encodes CSTFQQTGFYGYTF. The gene calls are TRBV29-1 and TRBJ1-2, with unresolved D. CDR3 length equals 14 residues. V was trimmed by 8 bases and J by 4 bases, leaving 20 bases between them. Germline-derived CDR1 and CDR2 are SQVTM and ANQGSEA.

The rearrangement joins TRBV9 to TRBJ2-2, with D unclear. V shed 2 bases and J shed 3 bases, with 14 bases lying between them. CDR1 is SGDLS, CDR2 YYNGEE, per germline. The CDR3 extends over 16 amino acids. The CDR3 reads CASSVDVYGDTGELFF. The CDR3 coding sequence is TGTGCCAGCAGCGTCGACGTCTATGGGGACACCGGGGAGCTGTTTTTT. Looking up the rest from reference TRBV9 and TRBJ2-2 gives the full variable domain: DSGVTQTPKHLITATGQRVTLRCSPRSGDLSVYWYQQSLDQGLQFLIQYYNGEERAKGNILERFSAQQFPDLHSELNLSSLELGDSALYFCASSVDVYGDTGELFFGEGSRLTVL.

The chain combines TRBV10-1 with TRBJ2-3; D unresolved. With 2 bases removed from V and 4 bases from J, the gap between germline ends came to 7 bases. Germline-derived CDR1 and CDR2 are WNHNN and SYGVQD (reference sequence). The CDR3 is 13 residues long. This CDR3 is CASSEVASDTQYF. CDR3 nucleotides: TGCGCCAGCAGTGAGGTAGCATCAGATACGCAGTATTTT.

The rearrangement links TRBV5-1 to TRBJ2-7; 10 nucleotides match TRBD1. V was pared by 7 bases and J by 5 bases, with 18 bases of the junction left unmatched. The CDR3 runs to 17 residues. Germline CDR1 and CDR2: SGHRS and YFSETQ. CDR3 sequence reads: CASRMGILRDRGNEQYF. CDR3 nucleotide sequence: TGCGCCAGCCGAATGGGGATCCTACGGGACAGGGGTAACGAGCAGTACTTC.

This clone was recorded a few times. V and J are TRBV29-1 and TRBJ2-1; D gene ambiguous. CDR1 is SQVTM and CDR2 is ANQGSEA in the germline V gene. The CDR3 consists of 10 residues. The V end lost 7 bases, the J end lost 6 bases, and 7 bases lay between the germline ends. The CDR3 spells CSAWSNEQFF. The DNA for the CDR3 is TGCAGCGCATGGAGCAATGAGCAGTTCTTC.

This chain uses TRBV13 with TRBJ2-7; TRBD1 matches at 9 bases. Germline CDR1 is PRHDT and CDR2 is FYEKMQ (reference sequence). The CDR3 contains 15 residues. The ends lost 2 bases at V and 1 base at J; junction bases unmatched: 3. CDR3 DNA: TGTGCCAGCAGCTTACCGGGACAGGGTTCCTACGAGCAGTACTTC. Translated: CASSLPGQGSYEQYF.

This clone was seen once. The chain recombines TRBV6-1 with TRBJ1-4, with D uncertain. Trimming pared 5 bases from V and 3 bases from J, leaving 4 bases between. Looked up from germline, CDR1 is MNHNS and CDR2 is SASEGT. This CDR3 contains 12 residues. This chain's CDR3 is CASSPSNEKLFF. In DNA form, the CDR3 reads TGTGCCAGCAGTCCGTCTAATGAAAAACTGTTTTTT.

The CDR3 DNA sequence: TGTGCCTGGAGCGGGTCCTCTAATGAAAAACTGTTTTTT. It encodes CAWSGSSNEKLFF. J is TRBJ1-4 and V is TRBV30; D call uncertain. There are 13 residues in the CDR3. The germline CDR1 and CDR2 sequences are GTSNPN and SVGIG (reference sequence). V lost 3 bases to trimming and J lost 3 bases, with 8 bases between them. The full variable domain, in which reference TRBV30 and TRBJ1-4 provide the parts outside the CDR3, is SQTIHQWPATLVQPVGSPLSLECTVEGTSNPNLYWYRQAAGRGLQLLFYSVGIGQISSEVPQNLSASRPQDRQFILSSKKLLLSDSGFYLCAWSGSSNEKLFFGSGTQLSVL.

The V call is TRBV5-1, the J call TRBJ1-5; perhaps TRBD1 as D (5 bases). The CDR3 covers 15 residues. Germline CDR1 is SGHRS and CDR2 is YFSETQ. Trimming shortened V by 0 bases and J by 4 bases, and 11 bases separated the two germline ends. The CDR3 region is CASSLEAGHNQPQHF. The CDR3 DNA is TGCGCCAGCAGCTTGGAGGCAGGGCATAATCAGCCCCAGCATTTT.